The 24 T cell receptor beta chains listed next were all sequenced from one sample in a study of T-cell memory formation after mild COVID-19. MiXCR, applied by TCRdb to the 5' RACE reads, yields one record per CDR3 protein. This table has 350,000 to 450,000 distinct CDR3 sequences, approximately 15% appearing once. What was sequenced was PBMCs or a T cell subset sorted from them (not recorded which). The receptors were gathered from a man younger than 35 who had mild COVID-19 (a few samples of this study predate the infection). Cell type and time point are not known.

The chain combines TRBV7-9 with TRBJ2-1; 7 bases agree with TRBD1. V was pared by 9 bases and J by 4 bases, with 12 bases of the junction left unmatched. Germline V gives CDR1 SEHNR, CDR2 FQNEAQ (reference sequence). There are 15 residues in the CDR3. This chain's CDR3 is CASPLPRGPYNEQFF. The CDR3 coding sequence is TGTGCCAGTCCGCTCCCGAGGGGGCCATACAATGAGCAGTTCTTC.

This clonotype was seen only a few times. The rearrangement joins TRBV7-2 to TRBJ1-1, with D maybe TRBD1 (5 bases). V shed 5 bases and J shed 6 bases, with 13 bases lying between them. Germline assignment: CDR1 SGHTA and CDR2 FQGNSA. The CDR3 consists of 13 residues. The CDR3 DNA sequence: TGTGCCAGCAGCAAGTGGGGAGGGGCTGAAGCTTTCTTT. It yields the protein CASSKWGGAEAFF.

As DNA, the CDR3 is TGCAGTGCTAGCCATCACGCAGGGGCTTCGAATCAGCCCCAGCATTTT. It specifies CSASHHAGASNQPQHF. The gene calls are TRBV20-1 and TRBJ1-5; possible D gene TRBD1, 6 bases. The CDR3 has 16 residues. V lost 3 bases, J lost 4 bases, and 19 bases lay in between. From germline, CDR1 is DFQATT and CDR2 SNEGSKA (reference sequence).

Many counts were recorded for this clonotype. CDR3 protein: CSALLIGSGDEQYV. The CDR3 nucleotides are TGCAGTGCTCTCCTTATAGGATCGGGCGACGAGCAGTACGTC. The V and J genes are TRBV20-1 and TRBJ2-7; no firm D call. Between the trimmed V and J ends, which lost 5 bases and 5 bases, there was a span of 19 bases. There are 14 residues in the CDR3. The germline V gene has CDR1 DFQATT and CDR2 SNEGSKA (reference sequence).

This clonotype occurred a few times. V gene TRBV3-1 combines with J gene TRBJ1-3; unclear D gene. The CDR3 has 15 residues. Germline V gives CDR1 LGHDT, CDR2 YNNKEL (reference sequence). V was shortened by 4 bases and J by 0 bases, with 10 bases between the two germline ends. DNA for the CDR3: TGTGCCAGCAGCCGCGACGGCCTCTCTGGAAACACCATATATTTT. Translating it yields CASSRDGLSGNTIYF.

The rearrangement joins TRBV12-3 or TRBV12-4 to TRBJ2-3, with TRBD2 as a possible D gene (5 bases). The V and J ends lost 1 base and 5 bases respectively, with 10 bases between them. The CDR3 is made up of 14 amino acids. The CDR3 reads CASSLEGEVDTQYF. CDR3 DNA sequence: TGTGCCAGCAGTTTAGAGGGAGAGGTAGATACGCAGTATTTT.

This clonotype has more than one count but fewer than ten. The CDR3: CASSYGPQETQYF. The CDR3 DNA sequence: TGTGCCAGCAGTTATGGGCCACAAGAGACCCAGTACTTC. The gene calls are TRBV6-2 or TRBV6-3 and TRBJ2-5, with D uncertain. The germline CDR1 and CDR2 sequences are MNHEY and SVGEGT. V lost 3 bases and J 2 bases, leaving 7 bases between the germline ends. The CDR3 has 13 amino acids.

The rearrangement joins TRBV5-1 to TRBJ1-1; a weak D match, TRBD1 (5 bases). Trimming removed 3 bases at V and 3 bases at J, with 12 bases between. The germline gives CDR1 SGHRS, CDR2 YFSETQ. CDR3 length equals 14 residues. DNA of the CDR3: TGCGCCAGCAGCTCCCAGGGTTCGGACACTGAAGCTTTCTTT. It yields the protein CASSSQGSDTEAFF. Looking up the rest from reference TRBV5-1 and TRBJ1-1 gives the full variable domain: KAGVTQTPRYLIKTRGQQVTLSCSPISGHRSVSWYQQTPGQGLQFLFEYFSETQRNKGNFPGRFSGRQFSNSRSEMNVSTLELGDSALYLCASSSQGSDTEAFFGQGTRLTVV.

This clonotype occurred a few times. Mismatch with germline at one junction end may stem from a read error. The CDR3 DNA reads as TGTGCCAGCAGTTTAGCGGGGGGGCCGAGGGAGACCCAGTACTTC. It specifies CASSLAGGPRETQYF. The chain combines TRBV7-2 with TRBJ2-5; 11 positions agree with TRBD2. The germline gives CDR1 SGHTA, CDR2 FQGNSA. The CDR3 is 15 residues long.

The rearrangement joins TRBV2 to TRBJ1-5; D gene uncertain. The V end was cut by 5 bases, the J end by 2 bases, with 10 bases between. Germline V gene lookup returns CDR1 SNHLY and CDR2 FYNNEI. The length of the CDR3 is 14 residues. The CDR3 coding sequence is TGTGCCAGCAGTATGGGCCAAGGCAATCAGCCCCAGCATTTT. Translating it yields CASSMGQGNQPQHF.

This clonotype has only a few counts. This chain links TRBV7-6 with TRBJ2-5; 12 bases align to TRBD2. CDR1 and CDR2 (germline): SGHVS, FNYEAQ. This CDR3 is built from 17 residues. The J segment lost 5 bases and the V segment lost 3 bases, leaving 10 bases of the junction unmatched. CDR3 nucleotide sequence: TGTGCCAGCAGCTTGGCTAGCGGGGGGGCGGTCGGGGAGACCCAGTACTTC. Amino acids: CASSLASGGAVGETQYF.

This clonotype appeared once. V usage is TRBV20-1 and J usage is TRBJ1-1; D is undetermined. The V gene's germline CDR1 is DFQATT and CDR2 SNEGSKA (reference sequence). The V gene lost 2 bases and the J gene lost 4 bases, with 14 bases spanning the gap. The CDR3 extends over 14 amino acids. Here the CDR3 DNA reads TGCAGTGCTAGACCAGGACTCCAAGGCACTGAAGCTTTCTTT. Translating gives CSARPGLQGTEAFF.

The chain employs TRBV12-3 or TRBV12-4 and TRBJ1-1, with 8 nucleotides matching TRBD1. Unmatched junction bases numbered 15, after V lost 5 bases and J lost 7 bases. This CDR3 spans 16 amino acids. CDR3 DNA sequence: TGTGCCAGCAGTGATTCGGACAGGGTTGGAACTGGTGAAGCTTTCTTT. Its translation is CASSDSDRVGTGEAFF.

This clonotype was seen more than once but under ten times. The gene calls are TRBV3-1 and TRBJ1-3, with D perhaps TRBD1 (5 bases). The V gene's germline CDR1 is LGHDT and CDR2 YNNKEL (reference sequence). The CDR3 totals 18 residues. V gave up 2 bases and J gave up 7 bases, with 24 bases separating them. The CDR3: CASSQKTTRDPRRNTIYF. DNA of the CDR3: TGTGCCAGCAGCCAAAAAACTACCCGGGACCCGAGGAGGAACACCATATATTTT.

This chain joins TRBV7-9 and TRBJ2-3, with unresolved D. V lost 2 bases, J lost 4 bases, and 10 bases lay in between. Per the germline V gene, CDR1 is SEHNR and CDR2 is FQNEAQ (reference sequence). This CDR3 comprises 14 residues. CDR3 nucleotide sequence: TGTGCCAGCAGCTTACAGGAAAGGCCAGATACGCAGTATTTT. This encodes CASSLQERPDTQYF.

This clonotype occurred a few times. This chain connects TRBV6-5 to TRBJ2-3, with 8 bases that match TRBD2. The CDR3 consists of 15 residues. Trimming took 1 base from V and 5 from J; bases not matched to a gene: 5. Germline V gene lookup returns CDR1 MNHEY and CDR2 SVGAGI. CDR3 in DNA: TGTGCCAGCAGTTACTTGCGCGGGGGGCGAGATACGCAGTATTTT. It yields the protein CASSYLRGGRDTQYF.

The chain employs TRBV27 and TRBJ2-7, with unresolved D. CDR1 is MNHEY and CDR2 is SMNVEV in the germline V gene (reference sequence). CDR3 length: 14 amino acids. The V end was cut by 2 bases, the J end by 2 bases, with 10 bases between. The CDR3 DNA sequence: TGTGCCAGCAGTTTAACGGACGGACCCTACGAGCAGTACTTC. Protein: CASSLTDGPYEQYF.

Many counts were recorded for this clonotype. The chain couples TRBV6-2 or TRBV6-3 to TRBJ2-1; D perhaps matches TRBD1 (6 bases). CDR3 length: 14 amino acids. From germline, CDR1 is MNHEY and CDR2 SVGEGT. V was shortened by 9 bases and J by 1 base, with 13 bases between the two germline ends. CDR3 nucleotide sequence: TGTGCCAGTGCGCGGCAGGGGTCCTACAATGAGCAGTTCTTC. Protein sequence: CASARQGSYNEQFF.

This clonotype was seen a handful of times. The chain is built from TRBV7-3 and TRBJ2-7, with TRBD1 matching 9 bases. V trimming: 5 bases; J trimming: 5 bases; junction bases outside the gene matches: 4. From germline, CDR1 is SGHTA and CDR2 FQGTGA. The CDR3 length is 13 residues. The CDR3 loop reads CASSRDRADEQYF. In DNA form, the CDR3 reads TGTGCCAGCAGCCGGGACAGGGCTGACGAGCAGTACTTC.

The V and J genes are TRBV5-1 and TRBJ2-5, with 8 nucleotides matching TRBD2. The J segment lost 1 base and the V segment lost 8 bases, leaving 10 bases of the junction unmatched. The CDR3 totals 15 residues. The germline CDR1 and CDR2 sequences are SGHRS and YFSETQ. DNA of the CDR3: TGCGCCAGAAACCCTTTGGCGGGGGGCCAAGAGACCCAGTACTTC. Translation: CARNPLAGGQETQYF.

This clonotype was seen just once. The chain has TRBV3-1 and TRBJ1-5; D unclear. The CDR3 is 15 amino acids. Trimming cost V 0 bases and J 4 bases, with 10 bases left between them. Looked up from germline, CDR1 is LGHDT and CDR2 is YNNKEL (reference sequence). CDR3 bases: TGTGCCAGCAGCCAAGACCCCGGCTTAAATCAGCCCCAGCATTTT. Protein product: CASSQDPGLNQPQHF.

At least ten counts were recorded for this clonotype. The chain couples TRBV6-2 or TRBV6-3 to TRBJ1-2; 8 nucleotides line up with TRBD1. The junction had 4 bases not matched to a gene; V was cut back by 0 bases and J by 7 bases. Germline CDR1 reads MNHEY; CDR2 reads SVGEGT. There are 14 residues in the CDR3. CDR3 sequence reads: CASSYSGQVPGYTF. The CDR3 DNA sequence: TGTGCCAGCAGTTACTCGGGACAGGTGCCTGGCTACACCTTC.

This clonotype turned up a few times. The chain recombines TRBV4-1 with TRBJ1-3, with a tentative D call TRBD1 (5 bases). This CDR3 has 15 residues. Trimming shortened V by 0 bases and J by 2 bases, and 8 bases separated the two germline ends. Germline-derived CDR1 and CDR2 are MGHRA and YSYEKL. CDR3 bases: TGCGCCAGCAGCCAAGATAGGGGTCCTGGAAACACCATATATTTT. It is translated as CASSQDRGPGNTIYF.

A few counts support this clonotype. The genes are TRBV6-5 and TRBJ1-3; 8 nucleotides align to TRBD1. This CDR3 is built from 13 residues. Unmatched junction bases numbered 5, after V lost 5 bases and J lost 8 bases. Germline CDR1 reads MNHEY; CDR2 reads SVGAGI. CDR3 sequence (DNA): TGTGCCAGCAGTCCGGGACAGGCAGACACCATATATTTT. Translating it yields CASSPGQADTIYF.